These 26 T cell receptor beta chains were all obtained from the same sample, sequenced in a study of cytomegalovirus exposure and HLA in healthy donors. Primers for the PCR totalled 60 Vbeta and 13 Jbeta. Clones were read by immunoSEQ multiplex PCR, and TCRdb kept only the in-frame ones, dropping some. Of tens of thousands of clones in the sample, approximately 80% were seen once. Specimen: PBMCs. The receptors here all came from a male donor in good health and CMV-seronegative.

The chain is built from TRBV6-5 and TRBJ2-7; TRBD2 might be the D (5 bases). Germline CDR1 reads MNHEY; CDR2 reads SVGAGI. The CDR3 runs 11 residues. Trimming took off 4 bases at V and 6 bases at J, with 7 bases between the two ends. The CDR3 loop is CASSSAGEQYF. In DNA form, the CDR3 reads TGTGCCAGCAGTTCTGCGGGCGAGCAGTACTTC.

The rearrangement joins TRBV7-9 to TRBJ1-1; D is perhaps TRBD1 (5 bases). Germline CDR1 is SEHNR and CDR2 is FQNEAQ (reference sequence). CDR3 length: 14 amino acids. V was shortened by 0 bases and J by 7 bases, with 12 bases between the two germline ends. This CDR3 reads CASSLALGAIEAFF. CDR3 DNA sequence: TGTGCCAGCAGCTTAGCGCTAGGGGCGATTGAAGCTTTCTTT.

This clone was seen more than once but under ten times. This chain connects TRBV6-6 to TRBJ2-5; 12 bases map to TRBD2. With 5 bases clipped from V and 1 base from J, the junction kept 5 bases outside the gene matches. Per germline, CDR1 MNHNY and CDR2 SVGAGI (reference sequence). CDR3 length equals 16 residues. The CDR3 is CASSGGLAGLQETQYF. The CDR3 region has the DNA TGTGCCAGCAGTGGGGGACTAGCGGGCCTCCAAGAGACCCAGTACTTC.

The V and J genes are TRBV7-2 and TRBJ2-3, with 8 bases matching TRBD2. The V segment lost 8 bases and the J segment 2 bases; nucleotides outside the gene matches: 18. This CDR3 is built from 18 residues. CDR1 is SGHTA, CDR2 FQGNSA, per germline. Here the CDR3 DNA reads TGTGCCAGCGGCGGCAGGGTAGCGGGGAGGCGGCACACAGATACGCAGTATTTT. It encodes CASGGRVAGRRHTDTQYF.

The chain links TRBV25-1 to TRBJ2-1; 8 nucleotides align to TRBD2. V dropped 2 bases and J dropped 8; count of bases not matched to a gene: 14. The CDR3 loop spans 17 amino acids. Germline values: CDR1 MGHDK, CDR2 SYGVNS. The CDR3 DNA sequence: TGTGCCAGCAGTGAAGCGGGGGGCCCGGGTGGGTCGGATGAGCAGTTCTTC. Its translation is CASSEAGGPGGSDEQFF.

This clone has a single count. J is TRBJ1-1 and V is TRBV2; D is ambiguous. The germline V and J ends were trimmed by 3 bases and 1 base, with 6 bases remaining between them. This CDR3 has 13 amino acids. CDR1 and CDR2 from the germline V gene are SNHLY and FYNNEI. CDR3: CASSEAENTEAFF. For the CDR3, the DNA is TGTGCCAGCAGTGAGGCGGAGAACACTGAAGCTTTCTTT.

The J gene is TRBJ2-5, the V gene TRBV7-2, with TRBD2 matching 9 bases. Per germline, CDR1 SGHTA and CDR2 FQGNSA. This CDR3 has 15 amino acids. The V segment lost 5 bases and the J segment 5 bases; nucleotides outside the gene matches: 9. The CDR3 protein is CASSLSSGGRETQYF. The DNA of the CDR3 is TGTGCCAGCAGCCTATCCAGCGGGGGGAGGGAGACCCAGTACTTC.

CDR3 protein: CASSSTGAAANVLTF. CDR3 bases: TGTGCCAGCAGTTCGACAGGGGCCGCGGCCAACGTCCTGACTTTC. The V call is TRBV28, the J call TRBJ2-6; 8 bases fit TRBD1. The germline V gene encodes CDR1 MDHEN and CDR2 SYDVKM. The CDR3 runs to 15 residues. After removal of 4 bases from V and 6 bases from J, the junction contained 5 bases not matched to a gene.

The rearrangement joins TRBV5-6 to TRBJ1-2, with 7 bases fitting TRBD1. The CDR3 extends over 15 amino acids. V was pared by 2 bases and J by 0 bases, with 4 bases of the junction left unmatched. Germline assignment: CDR1 SGHDT and CDR2 YYEEEE. CDR3: CASSLGGGPNYGYTF. The DNA for the CDR3 is TGTGCCAGCAGCTTAGGGGGCGGCCCTAACTATGGCTACACCTTC.

This rearrangement joins TRBV7-2 to TRBJ2-7; perhaps TRBD2 as D (5 bases). Germline assignment: CDR1 SGHTA and CDR2 FQGNSA. There are 13 residues in the CDR3. V was trimmed by 2 bases and J by 3 bases, leaving 8 bases between them. CDR3 loop: CASSLWTGYEQYF. CDR3 coding DNA: TGTGCCAGCAGCTTATGGACTGGCTACGAGCAGTACTTC.

V gene TRBV7-3 combines with J gene TRBJ2-1, with D maybe TRBD1 (6 bases). The CDR3 is 13 residues long. V was trimmed by 1 base and J by 8 bases, leaving 9 bases between them. The V gene's germline CDR1 is SGHTA and CDR2 FQGTGA. The CDR3 loop reads CASSLKGVDEQFF. The CDR3 nucleotides are TGTGCCAGCAGCTTAAAGGGGGTTGATGAGCAGTTCTTC.

This clone occurred once. The V and J genes are TRBV7-2 and TRBJ2-1, with 8 nucleotides matching TRBD1. The V segment lost 2 bases and the J segment 5 bases; nucleotides outside the gene matches: 8. The CDR3 is made up of 16 amino acids. The V gene's germline CDR1 is SGHTA and CDR2 FQGNSA. The CDR3 loop reads CASSLFAGQGNNEQFF. The CDR3, as DNA: TGTGCCAGCAGCTTATTTGCCGGACAGGGAAACAATGAGCAGTTCTTC.

V usage is TRBV7-7 and J usage is TRBJ2-3; D not certain. In germline, CDR1 is SSHAT, CDR2 FNYEAQ (reference sequence). This CDR3 region has 16 residues. V lost 5 bases to trimming and J lost 0 bases, with 15 bases between them. In DNA, the CDR3 is TGTGCCAGCAGCCCCAGACATTCTGTGAGCACAGATACGCAGTATTTT. Amino acid sequence: CASSPRHSVSTDTQYF.

The rearrangement joins TRBV7-2 to TRBJ2-7; 8 bases are shared with TRBD2. In germline, CDR1 is SGHTA, CDR2 FQGNSA. V shed 5 bases and J 5 bases; nucleotides not matched to a gene: 8. The CDR3 is 14 residues long. The CDR3 region is CASSPGGPIHEQYF. The CDR3 DNA sequence: TGTGCCAGCAGCCCGGGGGGGCCTATCCACGAGCAGTACTTC.

The chain employs TRBV6-1 and TRBJ1-2, with 8 nucleotides matching TRBD1. CDR1 is MNHNS and CDR2 is SASEGT in the germline V gene. This CDR3 contains 14 residues. V lost 8 bases and J lost 6; bases outside the gene matches: 11. The CDR3 reads CASSLDREFDGYTF. Written as DNA, the CDR3 is TGTGCCAGCTCACTGGACAGGGAGTTCGATGGCTACACCTTC.

CDR3 in DNA: TGTGCCAGCCGGGAGAGAACGAACACTGAAGCTTTCTTT. It translates to CASRERTNTEAFF. This sequence joins TRBV5-4 and TRBJ1-1; D gene ambiguous. Germline V gene lookup returns CDR1 SGHNT and CDR2 YYREEE (reference sequence). The CDR3 contains 13 residues. Trimming cost V 7 bases and J 1 base, with 11 bases left between them.

Here the CDR3 DNA reads TGTGCCAGCAGCCAAGTTATTTCAGGGAAAAGCTCCTATAATTCACCCCTCCACTTT. Its protein product is CASSQVISGKSSYNSPLHF. The chain recombines TRBV14 with TRBJ1-6; a possible D gene is TRBD1 (5 bases). The germline gives CDR1 SGHDN, CDR2 FVKESK. V lost 1 base and J 0 bases, leaving 16 bases between the germline ends. The CDR3 runs to 19 residues.

This chain's CDR3 is CASSSRTGKGTEAFF. The CDR3 region has the DNA TGTGCCAGCAGCAGTCGGACAGGGAAAGGGACTGAAGCTTTCTTT. This chain joins TRBV7-9 and TRBJ1-1; TRBD1 agrees at 8 bases. Germline V gene data show CDR1 as SEHNR and CDR2 as FQNEAQ (reference sequence). The CDR3 runs 15 residues. With V trimmed by 5 bases and J by 5 bases, 10 bases remained unmatched.

The chain has TRBV23-1 and TRBJ2-5, with 11 bases lining up with TRBD2. TRBV23-1 has ORF status, its function being uncertain. V lost 4 bases, J lost 5 bases, and 9 bases stayed unmatched. The CDR3 has 16 residues. CDR3 residues: CASSRPSGGRSETQYF. As DNA, the CDR3 is TGCGCCAGCAGTCGACCTAGCGGGGGGCGGTCGGAGACCCAGTACTTC.

CDR3 coding DNA: TGTGCCAGCAGCTTAGTGCTCAACGGTCTCTACGAGCAGTACTTC. This codes for CASSLVLNGLYEQYF. The chain has TRBV7-9 and TRBJ2-5; D gene unclear. The J call may be faulty, since TRBJ2-7 better matches the DNA end. Germline lookup yields CDR1 SEHNR and CDR2 FQNEAQ (reference sequence). This CDR3 contains 15 residues.

The J gene is TRBJ2-2, the V gene TRBV10-3; 8 bases agree with TRBD2. The V gene end was trimmed by 0 bases and the J gene end by 7 bases; junction bases not matched to a gene: 4. From germline, CDR1 is ENHRY and CDR2 SYGVKD. The CDR3 totals 15 residues. CDR3 amino acids: CAISESAGGLGELFF. The CDR3 DNA reads TGTGCCATCAGTGAGTCTGCGGGGGGTCTCGGGGAGCTGTTTTTT.

CDR3 bases: TGTGCCAGCAGTGATAACAACCTAGAGACCCAGTACTTC. Its protein is CASSDNNLETQYF. The chain employs TRBV2 and TRBJ2-5; D not certain. Germline V gives CDR1 SNHLY, CDR2 FYNNEI. Trimming took 3 bases from V and 4 from J, leaving 9 bases between them. The CDR3 totals 13 residues.

This clone was recorded only once. The chain combines TRBV27 with TRBJ1-2; D not resolved. The V end was cut by 6 bases, the J end by 10 bases, with 18 bases between. The germline CDR1 and CDR2 sequences are MNHEY and SMNVEV (reference sequence). The length of the CDR3 is 13 residues. DNA of the CDR3: TGTGCCAGCAGCCCTCGAGCTTCCCTCCACTACACCTTC. Residues: CASSPRASLHYTF.

This clone has only one observation. This chain uses TRBV12-5 with TRBJ1-1, with TRBD1 as a possible D gene (6 bases). The CDR3 totals 15 residues. CDR1 and CDR2 (germline): LGHNT, FRNRAP. Trimming removed 5 bases at V and 0 bases at J, with 13 bases between. As DNA, the CDR3 is TGTGCTAGTGGTGGGTTGGGGGGGCTGAACACTGAAGCTTTCTTT. It encodes CASGGLGGLNTEAFF.

The rearrangement links TRBV19 to TRBJ2-2; weak D call: TRBD1 (6 bases). Germline V gene lookup returns CDR1 LNHDA and CDR2 SQIVND (reference sequence). Trimming shortened V by 2 bases and J by 3 bases, and 13 bases separated the two germline ends. CDR3 size: 16 residues. Here the CDR3 reads CASSIQAAGDTGELFF. CDR3 nucleotides: TGTGCCAGTAGTATACAGGCAGCAGGGGACACCGGGGAGCTGTTTTTT.

The gene calls are TRBV10-3 and TRBJ1-5; 10 bases line up with TRBD1. The V segment lost 7 bases and the J segment 5 bases; nucleotides outside the gene matches: 8. Germline assignment: CDR1 ENHRY and CDR2 SYGVKD. This CDR3 is 15 amino acids long. This CDR3 is CAIIGKTGGDQPQHF. In nucleotides, the CDR3 is TGTGCCATCATCGGGAAGACAGGGGGCGATCAGCCCCAGCATTTT.